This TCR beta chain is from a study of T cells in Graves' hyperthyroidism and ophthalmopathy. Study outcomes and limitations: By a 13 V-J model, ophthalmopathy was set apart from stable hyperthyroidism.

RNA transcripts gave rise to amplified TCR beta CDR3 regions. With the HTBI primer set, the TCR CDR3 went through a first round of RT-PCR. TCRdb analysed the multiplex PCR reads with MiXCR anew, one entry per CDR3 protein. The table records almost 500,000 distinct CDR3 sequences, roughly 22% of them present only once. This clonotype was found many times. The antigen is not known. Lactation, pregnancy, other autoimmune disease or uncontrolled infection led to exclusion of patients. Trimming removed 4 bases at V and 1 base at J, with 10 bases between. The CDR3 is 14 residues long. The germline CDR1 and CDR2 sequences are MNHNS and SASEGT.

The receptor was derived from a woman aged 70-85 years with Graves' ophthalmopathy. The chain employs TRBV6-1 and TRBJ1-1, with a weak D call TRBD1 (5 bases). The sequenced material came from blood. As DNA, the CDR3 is TGTGCCAGCAGTGTGCACAGGCAGAACACTGAAGCTTTCTTT. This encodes CASSVHRQNTEAFF.